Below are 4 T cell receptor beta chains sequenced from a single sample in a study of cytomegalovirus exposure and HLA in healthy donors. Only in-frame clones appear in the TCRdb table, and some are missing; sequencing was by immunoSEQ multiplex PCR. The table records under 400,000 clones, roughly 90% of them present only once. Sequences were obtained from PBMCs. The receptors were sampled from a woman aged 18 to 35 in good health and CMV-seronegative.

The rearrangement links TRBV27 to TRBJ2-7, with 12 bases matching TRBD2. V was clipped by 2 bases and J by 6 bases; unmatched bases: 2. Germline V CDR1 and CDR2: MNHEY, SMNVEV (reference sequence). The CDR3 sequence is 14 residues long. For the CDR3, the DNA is TGTGCCAGCAGTTTAACTAGCGGGAGGATCGAGCAGTACTTC. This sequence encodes CASSLTSGRIEQYF.

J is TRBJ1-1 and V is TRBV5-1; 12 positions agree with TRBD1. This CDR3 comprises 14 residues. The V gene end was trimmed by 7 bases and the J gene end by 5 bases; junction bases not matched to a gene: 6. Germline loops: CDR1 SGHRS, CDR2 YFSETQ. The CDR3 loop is CASGDRGRETEAFF. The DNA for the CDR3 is TGCGCCAGCGGGGACAGGGGGCGGGAGACTGAAGCTTTCTTT.

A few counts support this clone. This CDR3 is CASSLGSDTEAFF. As DNA, the CDR3 is TGTGCCAGCAGTTTGGGCTCCGACACTGAAGCTTTCTTT. The rearrangement joins TRBV27 to TRBJ1-1; D is undetermined. The CDR3 runs 13 residues. Germline V CDR1 and CDR2: MNHEY, SMNVEV (reference sequence). Between the trimmed V and J ends, which lost 3 bases and 3 bases, there was a span of 8 bases.

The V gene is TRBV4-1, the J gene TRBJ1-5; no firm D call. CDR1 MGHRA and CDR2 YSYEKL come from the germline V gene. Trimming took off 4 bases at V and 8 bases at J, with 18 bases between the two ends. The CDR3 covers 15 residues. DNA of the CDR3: TGCGCCAGCAGCCCGATGACATCCAGCCCGGAGCCCCAGCATTTT. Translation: CASSPMTSSPEPQHF.